This TCR beta chain was identified in a study of cytomegalovirus exposure and HLA in healthy donors. Whole-study results and caveats: Across donors, presence/absence analyses took sequencing depth to be roughly uniform. No immune exposure information besides CMV serostatus was available. Some V segments, including TRBV6-2 and TRBV6-3, were excluded as indistinguishable.

As for this clone: Its antigen is unidentified.

The PCR used 60 Vbeta and 13 Jbeta primers. Assay: immunoSEQ multiplex PCR; the TCRdb copy retains only in-frame clones and omits some. The data contain roughly 80,000 clones, more than 80% of them singletons. CDR3 length: 15 residues. Sequencing was carried out using PBMCs. The sequence derives from a woman between 25 and 40 years old in good health and CMV-seronegative. V is TRBV1 and J is TRBJ2-4; the D call of TRBD1 is as the table states it, not checked on the DNA. TRBV1 is shown as a pseudogene. The DNA of the CDR3 is TGCACCAGCAGCCGCCGGGACAGATACAAAAACATTCAGTACTTC. It is translated as CTSSRRDRYKNIQYF.